The T cell receptor beta chain under discussion was sequenced for a study of shared T cell receptors in the human thymus. CDR1 SSHAT and CDR2 FNYEAQ come from the germline V gene (reference sequence). The CDR3 runs to 13 residues. As concerns this clone: One end of the junction is discordant with germline, which a read error may explain.

Profiling relied on immunoSEQ multiplex PCR, and the TCRdb table lists in-frame clones only, not all of them. The repertoire holds hundreds of thousands of clones, over 75% seen once, with more than 0.009% in the top ten. The same sample was also used in a study of human thymus T cells.

The V gene is TRBV7-7, the J gene TRBJ2-1, with 7 bases matching TRBD1. The receptor was isolated from a boy under three years old with a congenital heart defect. The sequencing sample was made of thymocytes. The CDR3 here is CASSLDRANEQFF. The CDR3 DNA is TGTGCTAGCAGCTTAGACAGGGCAAATGAGCAGTTCTTC.